These 2 T cell receptor beta chains originate from one sample sequenced in a study of blood T cell repertoires in COVID-19. Sequencing was performed with immunoSEQ multiplex PCR; in TCRdb, only in-frame clones are kept and a portion is missing. The sample records about 220,000 clones, roughly 90% being singletons. Sample: peripheral blood. The receptors were gathered from a man between 40 and 49 years old with active or convalescent COVID-19.

This clone appeared once. The chain is built from TRBV29-1 and TRBJ1-1; the D gene is possibly TRBD1 (6 bases). The germline V and J ends were trimmed by 1 base and 0 bases, with 6 bases remaining between them. CDR1 and CDR2 from the germline V gene are SQVTM and ANQGSEA. This CDR3 region has 13 residues. The CDR3, as DNA: TGCAGCGTTGAAGGACAGGTGAACACTGAAGCTTTCTTT. Translating it yields CSVEGQVNTEAFF.

The chain employs TRBV7-3 and TRBJ2-1, with TRBD1 matching over 7 bases. V gave up 4 bases and J gave up 6 bases; unmatched junction bases: 9. The germline gives CDR1 SGHTA, CDR2 FQGTGA. The length of the CDR3 is 15 residues. The DNA for the CDR3 is TGTGCCAGCAGCTATCAGGGACAGATAACCAATGAGCAGTTCTTC. Translating gives CASSYQGQITNEQFF.